The 25 T cell receptor beta chains reported below all come from one sample, sequenced in a study of blood T cell repertoires in COVID-19. Only in-frame clones appear in the TCRdb table, and some are missing; sequencing was by immunoSEQ multiplex PCR. The sample holds roughly 100,000 clones; 84% are singletons and the top ten take around 13%. The sequenced sample consisted of peripheral blood. These TCRs come from a human donor in a cohort sampled during active COVID-19.

This chain connects TRBV10-3 to TRBJ2-3, with D perhaps matching TRBD2 (5 bases). The CDR3 sequence is 14 residues long. Germline values: CDR1 ENHRY, CDR2 SYGVKD. V was cut by 6 bases and J by 2 bases, with 12 bases left in between. The CDR3 sequence: CAIRDWSNTDTQYF. In nucleotides, the CDR3 is TGTGCCATCAGGGACTGGTCTAACACAGATACGCAGTATTTT.

The chain carries TRBV10-2 and TRBJ2-7; D perhaps matches TRBD2 (5 bases). The V gene lost 10 bases and the J gene lost 2 bases, with 9 bases spanning the gap. The germline V gene encodes CDR1 WSHSY and CDR2 SAAADI. This CDR3 comprises 11 residues. The CDR3 bases are TGCGCCACCCGGGATGCCTACGAGCAGTACTTC. It is translated as CATRDAYEQYF.

V gene TRBV7-8 combines with J gene TRBJ2-2; 7 nucleotides align to TRBD2. With V trimmed by 8 bases and J by 9 bases, 15 bases remained unmatched. CDR1 and CDR2 (germline): SGHVS, FQNEAQ. The CDR3 covers 15 residues. This chain's CDR3 is CASQSGTRRTRELFF. CDR3 coding DNA: TGTGCCAGCCAGAGCGGGACGCGGAGGACGAGGGAGCTGTTTTTT.

The chain combines TRBV10-3 with TRBJ2-7; possible D gene TRBD1, 6 bases. V was clipped by 3 bases and J by 1 base, with 19 bases between them. The CDR3 length is 17 residues. The germline gives CDR1 ENHRY, CDR2 SYGVKD. The CDR3 DNA reads as TGTGCCATCAGTGAAATACAGGGCCGCCGGACTTCCTACGAGCAGTACTTC. Translation gives CAISEIQGRRTSYEQYF.

The chain joins TRBV7-9 to TRBJ1-1; maybe TRBD1 (5 bases). This CDR3 region has 16 residues. CDR1 and CDR2 from the germline V gene are SEHNR and FQNEAQ (reference sequence). V lost 5 bases to trimming and J lost 3 bases, with 19 bases between them. In DNA form, the CDR3 reads TGTGCCAGCAGCCCCCGGGGGTCGGCGGCCCACACTGAAGCTTTCTTT. Protein sequence: CASSPRGSAAHTEAFF.

The chain combines TRBV7-2 with TRBJ1-5, with D tentatively TRBD1 (6 bases). CDR3 length: 16 residues. V was cut by 2 bases and J by 3 bases, with 14 bases left in between. From germline, CDR1 is SGHTA and CDR2 FQGNSA. CDR3 residues: CASSLNSGTPNQPQHF. Here the CDR3 DNA reads TGTGCCAGCAGCTTAAATTCCGGGACACCCAATCAGCCCCAGCATTTT. The full variable domain, its missing parts supplied by reference TRBV7-2 and TRBJ1-5, is GAGVSQSPSNKVTEKGKDVELRCDPISGHTALYWYRQSLGQGLEFLIYFQGNSAPDKSGLPSDRFSAERTGGSVSTLTIQRTQQEDSAVYLCASSLNSGTPNQPQHFGDGTRLSIL.

V gene TRBV5-4 combines with J gene TRBJ2-3; D perhaps matches TRBD1 (6 bases). The CDR3 consists of 15 residues. Looked up from germline, CDR1 is SGHNT and CDR2 is YYREEE (reference sequence). The V end was cut by 0 bases, the J end by 5 bases, with 13 bases between. The CDR3 loop is CASSLGGGWVDTQYF. The CDR3 coding sequence is TGTGCCAGCAGCTTGGGTGGGGGCTGGGTAGATACGCAGTATTTT.

The chain uses TRBV27 and TRBJ2-7; tentatively, D is TRBD1 (6 bases). V dropped 6 bases and J dropped 3 bases, with 21 bases sitting between them. CDR3 length: 16 amino acids. Germline lookup yields CDR1 MNHEY and CDR2 SMNVEV (reference sequence). DNA for the CDR3: TGTGCCAGCAGGATCTCCGATTTGAAGGGGGACTACGAGCAGTACTTC. This translates into CASRISDLKGDYEQYF.

This clone is a singleton in its sample. The chain links TRBV9 to TRBJ2-2; TRBD2 matches 7 bases. The V segment lost 1 base and the J segment 1 base; nucleotides outside the gene matches: 1. In germline, CDR1 is SGDLS, CDR2 YYNGEE. The CDR3 totals 15 residues. Written as DNA, the CDR3 is TGTGCCAGCAGCGTACAGCGGGGGAACACCGGGGAGCTGTTTTTT. Translation gives CASSVQRGNTGELFF.

This sequence joins TRBV2 and TRBJ1-5; D may be TRBD1 (5 bases). Trimming took off 2 bases at V and 6 bases at J, with 8 bases between the two ends. This CDR3 is 13 amino acids long. Germline assignment: CDR1 SNHLY and CDR2 FYNNEI. The CDR3 sequence: CASSESGFQPQHF. The CDR3 DNA sequence: TGTGCCAGCAGTGAATCAGGGTTTCAGCCCCAGCATTTT.

The rearrangement joins TRBV7-2 to TRBJ1-5; TRBD1 is a possible D gene (5 bases). The CDR3 has 15 residues. Trimming took 1 base from V and 3 from J, leaving 10 bases between them. Germline CDR1 and CDR2: SGHTA and FQGNSA. The CDR3 region is CASSLDRTNNQPQHF. As DNA, the CDR3 is TGTGCCAGCAGCTTAGACAGGACCAACAATCAGCCCCAGCATTTT.

The J gene is TRBJ2-4, the V gene TRBV6-5; tentative D call: TRBD1 (5 bases). Germline values: CDR1 MNHEY, CDR2 SVGAGI. The CDR3 contains 14 residues. Trimming took off 8 bases at V and 0 bases at J, with 11 bases between the two ends. The CDR3 sequence is CASLDGAAKNIQYF. CDR3 in DNA: TGTGCCAGCCTAGATGGGGCAGCCAAAAACATTCAGTACTTC.

The CDR3 DNA reads TGTGCCAGCACCTTCACAGGCCTCTCCTACGAGCAGTACTTC. This sequence encodes CASTFTGLSYEQYF. This rearrangement joins TRBV27 to TRBJ2-7; D may be TRBD1 (5 bases). Germline loops: CDR1 MNHEY, CDR2 SMNVEV (reference sequence). The ends were cut back, 7 bases at V and 0 bases at J, with 13 bases in the middle. The CDR3 runs to 14 residues.

The chain employs TRBV5-1 and TRBJ1-2, with 8 bases fitting TRBD1. This CDR3 has 14 amino acids. V shed 8 bases and J 2 bases; nucleotides not matched to a gene: 8. CDR1 and CDR2 (germline): SGHRS, YFSETQ. This chain's CDR3 is CASNPGQGNYGYTF. In DNA form, the CDR3 reads TGCGCCAGTAACCCCGGACAGGGCAACTATGGCTACACCTTC.

The V and J genes are TRBV6-2 or TRBV6-3 and TRBJ2-4; 9 nucleotides line up with TRBD1. Germline CDR1 and CDR2: MNHEY and SVGEGT. CDR3 length equals 15 residues. V lost 6 bases to trimming and J lost 1 base; unmatched junction nucleotides: 4. Here the CDR3 DNA reads TGTGCCAGCAGCCACAGGGGGCTGGCCAAAAACATTCAGTACTTC. Translating gives CASSHRGLAKNIQYF.

This clone was seen a few times. CDR3 protein: CASSGGSVEQYF. CDR3 sequence (DNA): TGTGCCAGCAGCGGGGGGTCGGTCGAGCAGTACTTC. V usage is TRBV7-9 and J usage is TRBJ2-7; maybe TRBD2 (6 bases). Per the germline V gene, CDR1 is SEHNR and CDR2 is FQNEAQ (reference sequence). CDR3 length equals 12 residues. V lost 5 bases to trimming and J lost 6 bases, with 11 bases between them. The entire variable domain, with the rest obtained from reference TRBV7-9 and TRBJ2-7, is as follows: DTGVSQNPRHKITKRGQNVTFRCDPISEHNRLYWYRQTLGQGPEFLTYFQNEAQLEKSRLLSDRFSAERPKGSFSTLEIQRTEQGDSAMYLCASSGGSVEQYFGPGTRLTVT.

This chain connects TRBV27 to TRBJ1-3, with a weak D call TRBD1 (5 bases). The CDR3 has 15 residues. Germline V gene data show CDR1 as MNHEY and CDR2 as SMNVEV (reference sequence). Trimming took off 2 bases at V and 0 bases at J, with 8 bases between the two ends. The CDR3 loop reads CASSLQGPSGNTIYF. The CDR3 region has the DNA TGTGCCAGCAGTTTACAGGGTCCCTCTGGAAACACCATATATTTT.

The chain carries TRBV19 and TRBJ2-3; a weak D match, TRBD2 (5 bases). Trimming took 4 bases from V and 3 from J, leaving 8 bases between them. Germline V gene sequence: CDR1 LNHDA, CDR2 SQIVND (reference sequence). This CDR3 has 13 amino acids. The CDR3 DNA reads TGTGCCAGTAGTACGAGACTAACAGATACGCAGTATTTT. It specifies CASSTRLTDTQYF. The entire variable domain, with the rest obtained from reference TRBV19 and TRBJ2-3, is as follows: DGGITQSPKYLFRKEGQNVTLSCEQNLNHDAMYWYRQDPGQGLRLIYYSQIVNDFQKGDIAEGYSVSREKKESFPLTVTSAQKNPTAFYLCASSTRLTDTQYFGPGTRLTVL.

The chain employs TRBV2 and TRBJ1-1, with TRBD1 identical over 7 bases. The trim removed 4 bases at V and 10 bases at J, leaving 6 bases unmatched. This CDR3 region has 12 residues. Germline values: CDR1 SNHLY, CDR2 FYNNEI. In DNA, the CDR3 is TGTGCCAGCAGTGGACAGGGATGGGTAGCTTTCTTT. This translates into CASSGQGWVAFF.

V and J are TRBV2 and TRBJ1-4, with TRBD1 identical over 10 bases. The junction had 8 bases not matched to a gene; V was cut back by 8 bases and J by 8 bases. This CDR3 region has 14 residues. Germline V gene sequence: CDR1 SNHLY, CDR2 FYNNEI. CDR3 bases: TGTGCCAGCCAAGGGACAGGGGTTGGAGAAAAACTGTTTTTT. Its protein is CASQGTGVGEKLFF.

The chain uses TRBV5-1 and TRBJ2-2; a weak D match, TRBD2 (6 bases). This CDR3 is built from 16 residues. Trimming shortened V by 0 bases and J by 5 bases, and 14 bases separated the two germline ends. The V gene's germline CDR1 is SGHRS and CDR2 YFSETQ. Written as DNA, the CDR3 is TGCGCCAGCAGCTTGGACGGCCAGGGAGGAACCGGGGAGCTGTTTTTT. Its protein product is CASSLDGQGGTGELFF.

As to this clone: Other DNA sequences in the sample encode the same CDR3. The V call is TRBV7-9, the J call TRBJ1-2, with D tentatively TRBD1 (6 bases). V was cut by 0 bases and J by 7 bases, with 6 bases left in between. Per germline, CDR1 SEHNR and CDR2 FQNEAQ (reference sequence). This CDR3 has 12 residues. As DNA, the CDR3 is TGTGCCAGCAGCTTAGCAGGGGGTGGCTACACCTTC. Its protein product is CASSLAGGGYTF.

The rearrangement uses TRBV11-2 and TRBJ2-7; D might be TRBD2 (6 bases). Germline values: CDR1 SGHAT, CDR2 FQNNGV. V was cut by 0 bases and J by 5 bases, with 17 bases left in between. The CDR3 sequence is 16 residues long. The CDR3 DNA sequence: TGTGCCAGCAGCTTAGATATCCCTGGGCGGGGCGACGAGCAGTACTTC. Its protein product is CASSLDIPGRGDEQYF.

The chain joins TRBV3-1 (or the pseudogene TRBV3-2) to TRBJ1-3; D unclear. Trimming shortened V by 0 bases and J by 4 bases, and 10 bases separated the two germline ends. CDR3 length: 15 amino acids. The V gene's germline CDR1 is LGHDT and CDR2 YNNKEL (reference sequence). The CDR3 DNA sequence: TGTGCCAGCAGCCAAGATCGAGTGCTGGGAAACACCATATATTTT. Encoded protein: CASSQDRVLGNTIYF.

This clone showed up just once. This chain connects TRBV27 to TRBJ2-1, with D possibly being TRBD2 (5 bases). The CDR3 loop spans 19 amino acids. In germline, CDR1 is MNHEY, CDR2 SMNVEV (reference sequence). The V end was cut by 3 bases, the J end by 1 base, with 22 bases between. The DNA for the CDR3 is TGTGCCAGCAGTTTCGTCGGGATCCAAACTCATGGGTCCTACAATGAGCAGTTCTTC. Translated, it gives CASSFVGIQTHGSYNEQFF.